Here is one TCR beta chain with its context. The entry originates in a study of CD8 T cells in Susac syndrome. Random hexamers served to reverse transcribe roughly 0.5 to 1 ug RNA. TCRdb re-called the immunoSEQ multiplex PCR reads through MiXCR, storing one row per CDR3 protein. The data contain 130,000 to 150,000 distinct CDR3 sequences, approximately 95% of them singletons. The germline V gene has CDR1 SQVTM and CDR2 ANQGSEA. There are 14 residues in the CDR3. The sample comprised CD8+ T cells from PBMCs. The receptor was derived from a human donor in good health. The rearrangement uses TRBV29-1 and TRBJ2-1, with 7 bases aligning to TRBD2. In DNA form, the CDR3 reads TGCAGTTCGTTCGGCGGGGGCTCCTACAATGAGCAGTTCTTC. Its protein is CSSFGGGSYNEQFF.